These 32 T cell receptor beta chains came from one sample sequenced in a study of monozygotic twins with inflammatory bowel disease. Using the 5' RACE reads, TCRdb records one entry per CDR3 protein without DNA. The sample totals more than 95,000 distinct CDR3 sequences. Sequenced material: blood. Every receptor here comes from a human donor with ulcerative colitis or Crohn's disease, or a healthy co-twin of an affected twin (not recorded which).

This chain uses TRBV25-1 with TRBJ1-4; no DNA is available, so the TRBD1 call from TCRdb remains unchecked. Germline V gene lookup returns CDR1 MGHDK and CDR2 SYGVNS. The CDR3 extends over 14 amino acids. CDR3 amino acids: CAKHTAGRDEKLFF.

This chain joins TRBV6-5 and TRBJ2-1; the TCRdb D gene call, TRBD2, has no DNA to confirm it. In germline, CDR1 is MNHEY, CDR2 SVGAGI. The CDR3 spans 15 residues. CDR3 sequence: CASSYGIAGDNEQFF.

The chain uses TRBV4-2 and TRBJ2-7; TCRdb proposes TRBD2, but this gene call is untestable without DNA. The V gene's germline CDR1 is LGHNA and CDR2 YNFKEQ. The CDR3 runs to 17 residues. The CDR3 sequence: CASSQQGPTSGTYEQYF.

The chain combines TRBV5-6 with TRBJ2-1; with no DNA, the TCRdb D assignment of TRBD2 cannot be verified. Germline CDR1 is SGHDT and CDR2 is YYEEEE. This CDR3 has 15 residues. The CDR3: CASSLPGLAGNEQFF.

This chain uses TRBV7-9 with TRBJ2-1; TCRdb indicates TRBD2, and absent DNA this call remains unverified. The CDR3 is 16 residues long. Per germline, CDR1 SEHNR and CDR2 FQNEAQ (reference sequence). This CDR3 reads CASSPPGLKTYNEQFF.

The V gene is TRBV19, the J gene TRBJ1-5. This CDR3 has 12 amino acids. Germline CDR1 LNHDA, CDR2 SQIVND (reference sequence). CDR3: CASFHLGQPQHF.

The V and J genes are TRBV6-1 and TRBJ1-5; absent DNA, TCRdb's TRBD1 call cannot be checked. Germline CDR1 is MNHNS and CDR2 is SASEGT. This CDR3 is built from 14 residues. The CDR3 sequence: CASSARTVNQPQHF.

The rearrangement links TRBV7-6 to TRBJ2-1; checking the TCRdb D call of TRBD1 is not possible without DNA. The CDR3 length is 15 residues. CDR1 and CDR2 from the germline V gene are SGHVS and FNYEAQ. CDR3 residues: CASSSYQGAYNEQFF.

The genes are TRBV5-6 and TRBJ1-1; checking the TCRdb D call of TRBD1 is not possible without DNA. CDR3 length: 15 residues. The germline V gene encodes CDR1 SGHDT and CDR2 YYEEEE. CDR3 sequence reads: CASSRAGGLYTEAFF.

The CDR3 here is CASSLEVPSYNEQFF. This chain uses TRBV7-2 with TRBJ2-1. The germline CDR1 and CDR2 sequences are SGHTA and FQGNSA. The CDR3 consists of 15 residues.

The V and J genes are TRBV12-3 or TRBV12-4 and TRBJ2-7. This CDR3 has 12 residues. The CDR3 spells CASSPTSREQYF.

The chain employs TRBV4-3 and TRBJ2-7; TCRdb calls TRBD1, which cannot be checked without DNA. The CDR3 sequence is 15 residues long. The germline V gene encodes CDR1 LGHNA and CDR2 YSLEER. The CDR3 is CASSQDRGSDYEQYF.

The chain has TRBV9 and TRBJ2-7; there is no DNA to check the TCRdb D call of TRBD2. Germline lookup yields CDR1 SGDLS and CDR2 YYNGEE. The length of the CDR3 is 15 residues. CDR3 protein: CASSATGLASYEQYF.

The genes are TRBV7-2 and TRBJ2-7; without DNA, the TCRdb call of TRBD2 cannot be checked. This CDR3 is built from 17 residues. Germline values: CDR1 SGHTA, CDR2 FQGNSA. The chain's CDR3 is CASSLASTSGRGYEQYF. The complete variable domain, with remaining parts taken from reference TRBV7-2 and TRBJ2-7, reads GAGVSQSPSNKVTEKGKDVELRCDPISGHTALYWYRQSLGQGLEFLIYFQGNSAPDKSGLPSDRFSAERTGGSVSTLTIQRTQQEDSAVYLCASSLASTSGRGYEQYFGPGTRLTVT.

This chain connects TRBV5-1 to TRBJ1-5; TCRdb lists TRBD1, though no DNA is available to test this call. The CDR3 spans 15 residues. Germline values: CDR1 SGHRS, CDR2 YFSETQ. The CDR3 protein is CASSLTGGRYQPQHF.

CDR3 loop: CATSDLGPTDTQYF. V gene TRBV24-1 combines with J gene TRBJ2-3. Germline CDR1 KGHDR, CDR2 SFDVKD. The CDR3 has 14 amino acids.

The chain carries TRBV6-2 or TRBV6-3 and TRBJ2-3. The CDR3 sequence is 14 residues long. CDR1 and CDR2 from the germline V gene are MNHEY and SVGEGT. CDR3 residues: CASSFSTVQSTQYF.

The gene calls are TRBV10-3 and TRBJ2-7; as DNA is missing, the TRBD1 call by TCRdb cannot be tested. The CDR3 runs to 15 residues. Germline V gives CDR1 ENHRY, CDR2 SYGVKD. CDR3 in amino acids: CAISETGTGVYEQYF.

The chain employs TRBV6-5 and TRBJ1-1; TCRdb calls TRBD1, which cannot be checked without DNA. Germline loops: CDR1 MNHEY, CDR2 SVGAGI. The length of the CDR3 is 11 residues. CDR3 loop: CASISGGKAFF.

CDR3 residues: CAWAGAFNQPQHF. V usage is TRBV30 and J usage is TRBJ1-5; TCRdb selects TRBD1, and the lack of DNA leaves this call unchecked. The CDR3 has 13 residues. CDR1 and CDR2 from the germline V gene are GTSNPN and SVGIG (reference sequence).

The chain joins TRBV5-5 to TRBJ2-2; absent DNA, TCRdb's TRBD2 call cannot be checked. Germline V gene lookup returns CDR1 SGHKS and CDR2 YYEKEE (reference sequence). The CDR3 sequence is 16 residues long. The CDR3 reads CASSSITSSNTGELFF.

CDR3 region: CASSYSSGGGGNQPQHF. The chain has TRBV6-2 or TRBV6-3 and TRBJ1-5; TCRdb's D gene call, TRBD1, goes unchecked for lack of DNA. This CDR3 spans 17 amino acids. The germline V gene has CDR1 MNHEY and CDR2 SVGEGT.

The chain employs TRBV6-5 and TRBJ1-6; TCRdb's D call, TRBD1, is unchecked because there is no DNA. CDR3 length: 17 amino acids. Looked up from germline, CDR1 is MNHEY and CDR2 is SVGAGI. The CDR3 loop reads CASSYSRESSYNSPLHF.

The chain couples TRBV20-1 to TRBJ2-7; TCRdb calls TRBD2, which cannot be checked without DNA. The V gene's germline CDR1 is DFQATT and CDR2 SNEGSKA (reference sequence). The CDR3 loop spans 16 amino acids. This CDR3 reads CSARDLGLAASYEQYF.

The CDR3 is CASSLELAGGVNEQFF. The chain uses TRBV5-1 and TRBJ2-1; there is no DNA to check the TCRdb D call of TRBD2. Germline V gives CDR1 SGHRS, CDR2 YFSETQ. There are 16 residues in the CDR3.

The chain uses TRBV30 and TRBJ2-1; TCRdb returns TRBD1, unconfirmable since there is no DNA. The germline V gene encodes CDR1 GTSNPN and CDR2 SVGIG (reference sequence). This CDR3 is built from 12 residues. The CDR3 spells CAWSSGNNEQFF.

The chain joins TRBV5-5 to TRBJ1-5; the TRBD1 assignment by TCRdb is unverifiable without DNA. This CDR3 is 15 amino acids long. Germline-derived CDR1 and CDR2 are SGHKS and YYEKEE (reference sequence). CDR3 sequence reads: CASSPRTGGGQPQHF. Complete variable domain (other parts from reference TRBV5-5 and TRBJ1-5): DAGVTQSPTHLIKTRGQQVTLRCSPISGHKSVSWYQQVLGQGPQFIFQYYEKEERGRGNFPDRFSARQFPNYSSELNVNALLLGDSALYLCASSPRTGGGQPQHFGDGTRLSIL.

CDR3 region: CASTFPGPGLTTDTQYF. The chain carries TRBV5-1 and TRBJ2-3; TCRdb proposes TRBD2, but this gene call is untestable without DNA. This CDR3 is built from 17 residues. CDR1 and CDR2 from the germline V gene are SGHRS and YFSETQ.

CDR3 sequence: CAISEGSGGTQYF. The chain uses TRBV10-3 and TRBJ2-3; the TRBD2 assignment by TCRdb is unverifiable without DNA. This CDR3 is 13 amino acids long. Germline V gives CDR1 ENHRY, CDR2 SYGVKD.

The chain recombines TRBV18 with TRBJ2-2. There are 14 residues in the CDR3. CDR1 is KGHSH, CDR2 LQKENI, per germline. The CDR3 spells CASSQQGNTGELFF.

V usage is TRBV6-2 or TRBV6-3 and J usage is TRBJ2-1; TCRdb's D call of TRBD2 is untestable without DNA. The germline CDR1 and CDR2 sequences are MNHEY and SVGEGT. This CDR3 is built from 14 residues. CDR3 amino acids: CASRPTSGGNEQFF.

This chain links TRBV25-1 with TRBJ1-5. CDR1 is MGHDK and CDR2 is SYGVNS in the germline V gene. The CDR3 is 12 residues long. The CDR3 spells CASSGTYGPQHF. Filled out from reference TRBV25-1 and TRBJ1-5, the complete variable domain reads EADIYQTPRYLVIGTGKKITLECSQTMGHDKMYWYQQDPGMELHLIHYSYGVNSTEKGDLSSESTVSRIRTEHFPLTLESARPSHTSQYLCASSGTYGPQHFGDGTRLSIL.